This T cell receptor (beta chain) was captured by sequencing in a study of cytomegalovirus exposure and HLA in healthy donors. Vbeta (60) and Jbeta (13) primers were used in the PCR. Measured with immunoSEQ multiplex PCR; TCRdb has only the in-frame clones, and not every one. The listing records 50,000 to 70,000 clones. This clonotype was sampled from a man in his forties or fifties in good health and CMV-seropositive. Material: PBMCs.

The CDR3 nucleotides are TGTGCCAGCAGCCCCGCCCGTACAGGTCAAGAGACCCAGTACTTC. Encoded protein: CASSPARTGQETQYF. The V and J genes are TRBV6-5 and TRBJ2-5; a weak D match, TRBD1 (5 bases). The CDR3 is made up of 15 amino acids. The germline V gene encodes CDR1 MNHEY and CDR2 SVGAGI. V was trimmed by 6 bases and J by 2 bases, leaving 16 bases between them.